These 26 T cell receptor beta chains came from one sample sequenced in a study of blood T cell repertoires in COVID-19. Profiled with immunoSEQ multiplex PCR; TCRdb holds only in-frame clones, not every one. The sample lists about 64,000 clones, about 93% occurring once. Sample: peripheral blood. The source is a woman of 80 years or more with active COVID-19.

The chain combines TRBV7-2 with TRBJ2-4; D remains ambiguous. The germline V gene has CDR1 SGHTA and CDR2 FQGNSA. V shed 5 bases and J shed 8 bases, with 10 bases lying between them. The CDR3 is 12 amino acids. The CDR3 DNA reads TGTGCCAGCAGCCCCCCTAGTGACATTCAGTACTTC. Translation gives CASSPPSDIQYF.

The CDR3 loop reads CASSQTLAGEKETQYF. The CDR3 coding sequence is TGCGCCAGCAGCCAAACCCTAGCGGGTGAAAAAGAGACCCAGTACTTC. The V and J genes are TRBV4-1 and TRBJ2-5, with TRBD2 matching over 8 bases. V lost 2 bases and J lost 3; bases outside the gene matches: 8. Germline loops: CDR1 MGHRA, CDR2 YSYEKL. The CDR3 is made up of 16 amino acids.

The chain employs TRBV29-1 and TRBJ1-6; possibly TRBD1 for D (6 bases). The CDR3 loop spans 14 amino acids. Germline V gene sequence: CDR1 SQVTM, CDR2 ANQGSEA. Trimming cost V 5 bases and J 7 bases, with 15 bases left between them. The CDR3 nucleotides are TGCAGCGTTCGAACAGGGACGGGGAATTCACCCCTCCACTTT. Its protein product is CSVRTGTGNSPLHF.

This rearrangement joins TRBV5-4 to TRBJ1-1, with 8 positions matching TRBD1. Germline CDR1 is SGHNT and CDR2 is YYREEE (reference sequence). The trim removed 0 bases at V and 0 bases at J, leaving 10 bases unmatched. The CDR3 extends over 18 amino acids. The CDR3 DNA follows: TGTGCCAGCAGCTTGGGACCGGGACAGGCGTTGATGAACACTGAAGCTTTCTTT. Translation: CASSLGPGQALMNTEAFF.

The gene calls are TRBV27 and TRBJ1-2; a possible D gene is TRBD1 (6 bases). Trimming removed 6 bases from V and 1 base from J, with 12 bases in between. Germline CDR1 MNHEY, CDR2 SMNVEV (reference sequence). The CDR3 is 14 residues long. The CDR3: CASRRTADNYGYTF. For the CDR3, the DNA is TGTGCCAGCAGGCGGACAGCCGATAACTATGGCTACACCTTC.

The chain recombines TRBV7-8 with TRBJ2-1; TRBD2 matches 9 bases. Trimming removed 2 bases from V and 0 bases from J; junction bases left unmatched: 11. The CDR3 length is 19 residues. The V gene's germline CDR1 is SGHVS and CDR2 FQNEAQ. The CDR3 here is CASSLRASGDESSYNEQFF. Written as DNA, the CDR3 is TGTGCCAGCAGCTTACGGGCTAGCGGGGACGAGAGCTCCTACAATGAGCAGTTCTTC.

The chain recombines TRBV27 with TRBJ1-1; a possible D gene is TRBD1 (5 bases). The CDR3 is 13 amino acids. The germline V gene has CDR1 MNHEY and CDR2 SMNVEV (reference sequence). Between the trimmed V and J ends, which lost 2 bases and 8 bases, there was a span of 12 bases. CDR3 sequence: CASSLTQGVEAFF. The CDR3 DNA is TGTGCCAGCAGTTTAACTCAAGGGGTGGAAGCTTTCTTT.

The chain is built from TRBV6-5 and TRBJ1-4; D remains unclear. Germline V lookup: CDR1 MNHEY, CDR2 SVGAGI. The CDR3 loop spans 11 amino acids. Trimming left V 6 bases short and J 6 bases short, with 5 bases between. In DNA form, the CDR3 reads TGTGCCAGCAGGCTAGATGAAAAACTGTTTTTT. It translates to CASRLDEKLFF.

This chain connects TRBV28 to TRBJ2-3, with a weak D call TRBD1 (5 bases). Germline V gives CDR1 MDHEN, CDR2 SYDVKM. Trimming cost V 5 bases and J 0 bases, with 12 bases left between them. The CDR3 length is 15 residues. The CDR3 nucleotides are TGTGCCAGCAGTCCCGTTGGGGCTAGCACAGATACGCAGTATTTT. As protein: CASSPVGASTDTQYF.

This chain connects TRBV7-2 to TRBJ1-6; 9 nucleotides agree with TRBD1. Germline values: CDR1 SGHTA, CDR2 FQGNSA. The V segment lost 0 bases and the J segment 9 bases; nucleotides outside the gene matches: 6. The CDR3 runs to 16 residues. CDR3 coding DNA: TGTGCCAGCAGCTTAGCATCCGGGACAGGGCCTTCACCCCTCCACTTT. Its translation is CASSLASGTGPSPLHF.

This sequence joins TRBV10-3 and TRBJ2-1; maybe TRBD2 (5 bases). In germline, CDR1 is ENHRY, CDR2 SYGVKD. Trimming left V 0 bases short and J 0 bases short, with 9 bases between. This CDR3 comprises 16 residues. The CDR3 nucleotides are TGTGCCATCAGTGAGTCGAGCGGAGGCTCCTACAATGAGCAGTTCTTC. Amino acids: CAISESSGGSYNEQFF.

Regarding this clone: The same CDR3 is also encoded by other DNA sequences in this sample. The chain employs TRBV6-5 and TRBJ2-7; TRBD1 agrees at 10 bases. The CDR3 runs 14 residues. CDR1 MNHEY and CDR2 SVGAGI come from the germline V gene. Trimming took 2 bases from V and 2 from J; bases not matched to a gene: 0. This CDR3 reads CASSYGQGAYEQYF. The CDR3 nucleotides are TGTGCCAGCAGTTACGGACAGGGGGCCTACGAGCAGTACTTC.

This chain connects TRBV27 to TRBJ1-5; 8 bases line up with TRBD1. Germline values: CDR1 MNHEY, CDR2 SMNVEV (reference sequence). The V segment lost 8 bases and the J segment 7 bases; nucleotides outside the gene matches: 10. There are 14 residues in the CDR3. CDR3 residues: CASRRTGSEQPQHF. Here the CDR3 DNA reads TGTGCCAGCCGAAGGACAGGGTCAGAGCAGCCCCAGCATTTT.

The chain combines TRBV19 with TRBJ1-5, with TRBD1 matching 9 bases. Germline loops: CDR1 LNHDA, CDR2 SQIVND (reference sequence). This CDR3 has 17 residues. J lost 2 bases, V lost 4 bases, and 9 bases had no gene match. The DNA for the CDR3 is TGTGCCAGTAGTAGCCCCCGGGACAGGGTAGGCAATCAGCCCCAGCATTTT. This sequence encodes CASSSPRDRVGNQPQHF.

This rearrangement joins TRBV11-3 to TRBJ2-1; D is possibly TRBD1 (5 bases). Germline V gene data show CDR1 as SGHNT and CDR2 as YENEEA. Trimming stripped 1 base from V and 0 bases from J, with 7 bases between. The CDR3 extends over 15 amino acids. CDR3 region: CASSLGRGSYNEQFF. In DNA, the CDR3 is TGTGCCAGCAGCTTAGGAAGGGGCTCCTACAATGAGCAGTTCTTC.

The chain employs TRBV30 and TRBJ2-2, with D possibly being TRBD2 (6 bases). CDR1 GTSNPN and CDR2 SVGIG come from the germline V gene (reference sequence). V was cut by 4 bases and J by 6 bases, with 15 bases left in between. The length of the CDR3 is 14 residues. The CDR3 sequence: CAWKLFVAAGELFF. In DNA form, the CDR3 reads TGTGCCTGGAAACTTTTTGTAGCGGCCGGGGAGCTGTTTTTT.

This chain connects TRBV19 to TRBJ1-2; 8 nucleotides match TRBD1. This CDR3 is built from 16 residues. CDR1 LNHDA and CDR2 SQIVND come from the germline V gene (reference sequence). Trimming took 3 bases from V and 8 from J; bases not matched to a gene: 14. The CDR3 sequence: CASSMSPRTGRHGYTF. The CDR3 DNA sequence: TGTGCCAGTAGTATGTCACCTCGGACAGGGAGGCACGGCTACACCTTC.

The V call is TRBV29-1, the J call TRBJ2-1, with 11 bases matching TRBD2. CDR3 size: 14 residues. Trimming took 4 bases from V and 6 from J; bases not matched to a gene: 5. Germline loops: CDR1 SQVTM, CDR2 ANQGSEA. Here the CDR3 reads CSVVGLAGINEQFF. The CDR3 nucleotides read TGCAGCGTTGTAGGACTAGCGGGTATCAATGAGCAGTTCTTC.

V gene TRBV19 combines with J gene TRBJ1-1; perhaps TRBD1 as D (6 bases). The V end was cut by 5 bases, the J end by 6 bases, with 13 bases between. The CDR3 has 13 amino acids. Germline CDR1 is LNHDA and CDR2 is SQIVND (reference sequence). The CDR3 coding sequence is TGTGCCAGTAGTCCTTCTAAGGGGGCTGAAGCTTTCTTT. Protein product: CASSPSKGAEAFF.

This sequence joins TRBV24-1 and TRBJ1-5, with D unclear. Germline V CDR1 and CDR2: KGHDR, SFDVKD. The V end lost 3 bases, the J end lost 2 bases, and 13 bases lay between the germline ends. The CDR3 is 16 amino acids. CDR3 sequence: CATSDARDGGNQPQHF. In DNA, the CDR3 is TGTGCCACCAGTGATGCCCGGGATGGAGGCAATCAGCCCCAGCATTTT.

This chain joins TRBV2 and TRBJ2-1; 9 nucleotides align to TRBD2. Germline V gene sequence: CDR1 SNHLY, CDR2 FYNNEI. J gave up 4 bases and V 1 base, and 2 bases lay outside the gene matches. The CDR3 contains 15 residues. CDR3 in amino acids: CASSEVLAGYNEQFF. The CDR3, as DNA: TGTGCCAGCAGTGAAGTACTAGCGGGTTACAATGAGCAGTTCTTC.

Concerning this clone: The same CDR3 is also encoded by other DNA sequences in this sample. For the CDR3, the DNA is TGCGCCAGCAGCTTGGACAGGGGCAATGAGCAGTTCTTC. Protein sequence: CASSLDRGNEQFF. The chain has TRBV5-1 and TRBJ2-1; 7 bases line up with TRBD1. Losses at the gene ends were 0 bases for V and 6 bases for J; bases not matched to a gene: 0. The CDR3 extends over 13 amino acids. Germline lookup yields CDR1 SGHRS and CDR2 YFSETQ.

The chain carries TRBV6-5 and TRBJ2-3, with a weak D call TRBD1 (5 bases). The CDR3 sequence is 13 residues long. CDR1 and CDR2 (germline): MNHEY, SVGAGI. V dropped 11 bases and J dropped 3 bases, with 15 bases sitting between them. The CDR3 loop reads CAARGRATDTQYF. The CDR3 nucleotides are TGTGCCGCAAGGGGCAGGGCGACAGATACGCAGTATTTT.

V is TRBV5-1 and J is TRBJ2-2; D call uncertain. This CDR3 comprises 13 residues. The V gene lost 1 base and the J gene lost 3 bases, with 4 bases spanning the gap. Germline assignment: CDR1 SGHRS and CDR2 YFSETQ. In DNA, the CDR3 is TGCGCCAGCAGCTTGTTAGACACCGGGGAGCTGTTTTTT. This codes for CASSLLDTGELFF.

V and J are TRBV28 and TRBJ1-3; 9 nucleotides line up with TRBD1. The CDR3 runs to 18 residues. Germline V gene sequence: CDR1 MDHEN, CDR2 SYDVKM. The junction had 7 bases not matched to a gene; V was cut back by 1 base and J by 0 bases. CDR3 sequence: CASSLYPGTGSSGNTIYF. The CDR3 coding sequence is TGTGCCAGCAGTTTATACCCCGGGACAGGGAGCTCTGGAAACACCATATATTTT.

V and J are TRBV7-9 and TRBJ1-2; no clear D. This CDR3 is built from 12 residues. Germline V CDR1 and CDR2: SEHNR, FQNEAQ (reference sequence). The ends were cut back, 3 bases at V and 7 bases at J, with 9 bases in the middle. The CDR3 sequence: CASSFWAGGYTF. The DNA of the CDR3 is TGTGCCAGCAGCTTCTGGGCGGGTGGCTACACCTTC.